One and the same sample provided the 28 T cell receptor beta chains below, sequenced in a study of T cell changes during pregnancy in multiple sclerosis. Clones were read by immunoSEQ multiplex PCR, and TCRdb kept only the in-frame ones, dropping some. Of over 35,000 clones in the sample, about nine tenths were seen once. Sample: CD4+ T cells from peripheral blood mononuclear cells, taken in the third trimester of pregnancy. Receptors originate from a female donor in good health, enrolled as a control in a pregnancy study.

The J gene is TRBJ2-7, the V gene TRBV28; 12 positions match TRBD2. Germline V CDR1 and CDR2: MDHEN, SYDVKM. The CDR3 is 13 residues long. Unmatched junction bases numbered 4, after V lost 9 bases and J lost 4 bases. The DNA of the CDR3 is TGTGCCAGTCGGACTAGCGGGACTTACGAGCAGTACTTC. Its protein is CASRTSGTYEQYF.

The chain links TRBV7-3 to TRBJ2-5, with D unresolved. Trimming stripped 1 base from V and 5 bases from J, with 8 bases between. This CDR3 contains 13 residues. CDR1 and CDR2 from the germline V gene are SGHTA and FQGTGA. CDR3 amino acids: CASSLSPGETQYF. The CDR3 DNA reads as TGTGCCAGCAGCTTAAGCCCCGGGGAGACCCAGTACTTC.

V usage is TRBV7-2 and J usage is TRBJ1-2; TRBD1 matches 7 bases. Germline lookup yields CDR1 SGHTA and CDR2 FQGNSA. J gave up 3 bases and V 5 bases, and 6 bases lay outside the gene matches. This CDR3 comprises 14 residues. CDR3 protein: CASSTRQGDYGYTF. DNA of the CDR3: TGTGCCAGCAGCACCCGACAGGGAGACTATGGCTACACCTTC.

Concerning this clone itself: Other DNA sequences in the same sample also yield this CDR3. The rearrangement joins TRBV6-6 to TRBJ2-1; D is ambiguous. V was cut by 0 bases and J by 4 bases, with 7 bases left in between. The germline CDR1 and CDR2 sequences are MNHNY and SVGAGI (reference sequence). The CDR3 runs 14 residues. The CDR3 DNA is TGTGCCAGCAGTTACTCACGAGTATACAATGAGCAGTTCTTC. This codes for CASSYSRVYNEQFF.

The rearrangement links TRBV6-5 to TRBJ2-5, with 12 nucleotides matching TRBD2. The CDR3 runs to 14 residues. The V gene end was trimmed by 7 bases and the J gene end by 5 bases; junction bases not matched to a gene: 5. Germline CDR1 and CDR2: MNHEY and SVGAGI. CDR3 region: CASTASGRGETQYF. The CDR3 coding sequence is TGTGCCAGCACCGCTAGCGGGAGGGGGGAGACCCAGTACTTC.

The chain is built from TRBV27 and TRBJ1-2; the match to TRBD1 covers 9 bases. J gave up 8 bases and V 3 bases, and 7 bases lay outside the gene matches. This CDR3 spans 14 amino acids. Germline-derived CDR1 and CDR2 are MNHEY and SMNVEV (reference sequence). The CDR3 DNA follows: TGTGCCAGCAGTTTTTCGGACAGGGGCGAAGGCTACACCTTC. Translated, it gives CASSFSDRGEGYTF.

In its sample, this clone was seen once. CDR3 in DNA: TGCGCCAGCAGTCCCGGGACAGGACAAGAGACCCAGTACTTC. Translation gives CASSPGTGQETQYF. The J gene is TRBJ2-5, the V gene TRBV10-1, with 8 bases lining up with TRBD1. From germline, CDR1 is WNHNN and CDR2 SYGVQD (reference sequence). This CDR3 comprises 14 residues. The V and J ends lost 5 bases and 2 bases, in that order; junction bases with no gene match: 4.

This chain links TRBV6-1 with TRBJ1-4; D perhaps matches TRBD1 (5 bases). The V end was cut by 2 bases, the J end by 2 bases, with 12 bases between. Germline CDR1 is MNHNS and CDR2 is SASEGT. The CDR3 totals 16 residues. The CDR3 nucleotides read TGTGCCAGCAGTGAAATGGGGGGGATTACTAATGAAAAACTGTTTTTT. Its translation: CASSEMGGITNEKLFF.

The CDR3 nucleotides read TGTGCCAGCTCACCGTTCGAGACAGGGAGCTCCTACGAGCAGTACTTC. Translation gives CASSPFETGSSYEQYF. J is TRBJ2-7 and V is TRBV18, with 7 bases lining up with TRBD1. Germline values: CDR1 KGHSH, CDR2 LQKENI. This CDR3 contains 16 residues. V was pared by 3 bases and J by 0 bases, with 8 bases of the junction left unmatched.

This rearrangement joins TRBV4-3 to TRBJ2-7, with 9 bases matching TRBD2. This CDR3 is built from 17 residues. V shed 0 bases and J 3 bases; nucleotides not matched to a gene: 9. Looked up from germline, CDR1 is LGHNA and CDR2 is YSLEER. CDR3 DNA: TGCGCCAGCAGCCAAGAACATCCAGCGGGAGGTATCTACGAGCAGTACTTC. Translation gives CASSQEHPAGGIYEQYF.

CDR3 sequence: CASRSGDYGYTF. The CDR3 DNA sequence: TGTGCCAGCAGATCAGGGGACTATGGCTACACCTTC. The V and J genes are TRBV6-1 and TRBJ1-2; a possible D gene is TRBD1 (6 bases). CDR3 length equals 12 residues. Germline values: CDR1 MNHNS, CDR2 SASEGT. V was cut by 6 bases and J by 3 bases, with 8 bases left in between.

The V call is TRBV29-1, the J call TRBJ1-1, with D possibly matching TRBD1 (6 bases). The CDR3 totals 14 residues. Germline lookup yields CDR1 SQVTM and CDR2 ANQGSEA. The germline V and J ends were trimmed by 4 bases and 1 base, with 13 bases remaining between them. CDR3 loop: CSVAFWGQNTEAFF. The DNA for the CDR3 is TGCAGCGTTGCCTTTTGGGGGCAGAACACTGAAGCTTTCTTT. The entire variable domain, with the rest obtained from reference TRBV29-1 and TRBJ1-1, is as follows: SAVISQKPSRDICQRGTSLTIQCQVDSQVTMMFWYRQQPGQSLTLIATANQGSEATYESGFVIDKFPISRPNLTFSTLTVSNMSPEDSSIYLCSVAFWGQNTEAFFGQGTRLTVV.

This clone was seen a handful of times. The chain joins TRBV15 to TRBJ1-2; D gene ambiguous. The CDR3 runs 14 residues. The germline V gene has CDR1 LNHNV and CDR2 YYDKDF (reference sequence). V dropped 3 bases and J dropped 4 bases, with 12 bases sitting between them. The CDR3 region has the DNA TGTGCCACCAGCAGTGGCGCGGCAGTCTATGGCTACACCTTC. This codes for CATSSGAAVYGYTF.

V and J are TRBV5-1 and TRBJ2-1; 8 bases align to TRBD2. Germline CDR1 and CDR2: SGHRS and YFSETQ. V lost 0 bases to trimming and J lost 6 bases; unmatched junction nucleotides: 5. The CDR3 totals 15 residues. The chain's CDR3 is CASSLAGLESNEQFF. The CDR3 DNA reads as TGCGCCAGCAGCTTGGCGGGACTAGAGTCCAATGAGCAGTTCTTC.

The chain joins TRBV10-3 to TRBJ1-1; D remains unclear. Germline CDR1 reads ENHRY; CDR2 reads SYGVKD. The V gene lost 7 bases and the J gene lost 1 base, with 13 bases spanning the gap. The CDR3 consists of 14 residues. The CDR3 here is CAIMETQGNTEAFF. In nucleotides, the CDR3 is TGTGCCATCATGGAGACGCAAGGGAACACTGAAGCTTTCTTT.

The count of this clone is one. This sequence joins TRBV2 and TRBJ1-2; unclear D gene. The CDR3 contains 12 residues. V was pared by 1 base and J by 4 bases, with 4 bases between. The V gene's germline CDR1 is SNHLY and CDR2 FYNNEI. This CDR3 is CASSEDSYGYTF. The CDR3 DNA follows: TGTGCCAGCAGTGAAGATAGCTATGGCTACACCTTC.

CDR3 sequence: CAGGGRSYEQYF. The CDR3 DNA is TGTGCCGGGGGCGGACGATCCTACGAGCAGTACTTC. The chain employs TRBV6-6 and TRBJ2-7, with a tentative D call TRBD1 (6 bases). V was trimmed by 11 bases and J by 1 base, leaving 12 bases between them. CDR1 is MNHNY, CDR2 SVGAGI, per germline (reference sequence). The CDR3 covers 12 residues.

About this clone: The limits of the CDR3 on the DNA are not certain, so only TCRdb's listed CDR3 is given. This chain connects TRBV18 to TRBJ2-7; the table gives TRBD1 as D, unverified against the DNA. The CDR3 spans 14 residues, counting both ends. Germline-derived CDR1 and CDR2 are KGHSH and LQKENI. CDR3: CASSPVGTGASEYF.

The chain combines TRBV7-9 with TRBJ2-3; D gene unclear. Germline CDR1 is SEHNR and CDR2 is FQNEAQ (reference sequence). Trimming took 1 base from V and 0 from J, leaving 14 bases between them. The CDR3 contains 17 residues. DNA of the CDR3: TGTGCCAGCAGCTTAGACCAGCGAGCCTTTAGCACAGATACGCAGTATTTT. It is translated as CASSLDQRAFSTDTQYF.

The V call is TRBV2, the J call TRBJ2-1; 9 bases line up with TRBD2. The CDR3 has 15 amino acids. From germline, CDR1 is SNHLY and CDR2 FYNNEI. Losses at the gene ends were 5 bases for V and 3 bases for J; bases not matched to a gene: 5. CDR3 region: CASSLAGASYNEQFF. The CDR3 coding sequence is TGTGCCAGCAGTTTAGCGGGAGCAAGCTACAATGAGCAGTTCTTC.

The CDR3 DNA reads as TGTGCCACCAGCACCCGGGAGAAATCGGGCTATGGCTACACCTTC. Its translation: CATSTREKSGYGYTF. The chain combines TRBV15 with TRBJ1-2; no clear D gene. The germline V gene encodes CDR1 LNHNV and CDR2 YYDKDF (reference sequence). Trimming stripped 4 bases from V and 4 bases from J, with 16 bases between. The CDR3 is 15 amino acids.

This chain joins TRBV28 and TRBJ2-7; 9 bases match TRBD1. This CDR3 is built from 14 residues. J lost 4 bases, V lost 6 bases, and 7 bases had no gene match. Germline V gene sequence: CDR1 MDHEN, CDR2 SYDVKM. The CDR3 coding sequence is TGTGCCAGCAGGGGACAGGGATTCGTATACGAGCAGTACTTC. Protein: CASRGQGFVYEQYF.

This chain links TRBV4-2 with TRBJ2-1; no reliable D call. CDR1 LGHNA and CDR2 YNFKEQ come from the germline V gene. Trimming removed 0 bases at V and 4 bases at J, with 10 bases between. This CDR3 region has 15 residues. CDR3 in DNA: TGTGCCAGCAGCCAAGAGAGACTCCCTTACAATGAGCAGTTCTTC. Translating gives CASSQERLPYNEQFF.

The V and J genes are TRBV19 and TRBJ1-2, with D perhaps matching TRBD1 (6 bases). The germline CDR1 and CDR2 sequences are LNHDA and SQIVND (reference sequence). The CDR3 consists of 12 residues. Trimming cost V 7 bases and J 6 bases, with 12 bases left between them. For the CDR3, the DNA is TGTGCCAGTATGGGGGCAAGTAATGGCTACACCTTC. It is translated as CASMGASNGYTF.

This chain links TRBV27 with TRBJ1-1; no firm D call. The CDR3 consists of 14 residues. V lost 3 bases and J lost 0, with 8 bases in between. Germline assignment: CDR1 MNHEY and CDR2 SMNVEV (reference sequence). The CDR3 DNA reads TGTGCCAGCAGTTTCGGTCCCATGAACACTGAAGCTTTCTTT. Translated: CASSFGPMNTEAFF.

The gene calls are TRBV7-9 and TRBJ1-1; TRBD1 aligns across 8 bases. Germline V CDR1 and CDR2: SEHNR, FQNEAQ (reference sequence). V was clipped by 6 bases and J by 3 bases; unmatched bases: 9. The CDR3 is 15 amino acids. DNA for the CDR3: TGTGCCAGCAGTCACAGGGGGTCGGCCGACACTGAAGCTTTCTTT. Residues: CASSHRGSADTEAFF.

The genes are TRBV5-1 and TRBJ2-1; D is possibly TRBD2 (6 bases). This CDR3 is 14 amino acids long. Germline V gives CDR1 SGHRS, CDR2 YFSETQ. V was shortened by 3 bases and J by 8 bases, with 15 bases between the two germline ends. The DNA of the CDR3 is TGCGCCAGCAGCTGGGGGACTGGCGGGGATGAGCAGTTCTTC. This gives the protein CASSWGTGGDEQFF.

The V and J genes are TRBV5-1 and TRBJ2-2; maybe TRBD2 (6 bases). Trimming left V 3 bases short and J 3 bases short, with 18 bases between. Germline-derived CDR1 and CDR2 are SGHRS and YFSETQ. The length of the CDR3 is 17 residues. CDR3 coding DNA: TGCGCCAGCAGCTCTACTTCCGGGACTTCTTACACCGGGGAGCTGTTTTTT. Translating gives CASSSTSGTSYTGELFF. Using reference TRBV5-1 and TRBJ2-2 for the parts outside the CDR3, the full variable domain is KAGVTQTPRYLIKTRGQQVTLSCSPISGHRSVSWYQQTPGQGLQFLFEYFSETQRNKGNFPGRFSGRQFSNSRSEMNVSTLELGDSALYLCASSSTSGTSYTGELFFGEGSRLTVL.